The 22 T cell receptor beta chains presented below share a single source sample, sequenced in a study of blood T cell repertoires in COVID-19 (TCRdb year 2020). Library preparation used the immunoSEQ multiplex PCR assay. The table comes from immuneACCESS by way of TCRdb, which keeps in-frame sequences with V and J called. Part of the clones is missing from these tables; in studies checked, under half for an unresolved V gene and the rest for unknown reasons. Present in this sample are about 33,000 clones, roughly 88% of which were seen just once. The ten biggest clones cover around 6.5% of the sample. Input material: peripheral blood. The receptors here all came from a human donor in a cohort sampled during active COVID-19.

The chain carries TRBV7-9 and TRBJ2-7; perhaps TRBD2 as D (5 bases). Per the germline V gene, CDR1 is SEHNR and CDR2 is FQNEAQ (reference sequence). The CDR3 consists of 14 residues. Trimming removed 2 bases at V and 0 bases at J, with 8 bases between. The CDR3 DNA reads as TGTGCCAGCAGCTTAAGCGGCCTCTCCTACGAGCAGTACTTC. This gives the protein CASSLSGLSYEQYF.

The gene calls are TRBV7-8 and TRBJ1-5, with unresolved D. This CDR3 has 14 amino acids. V was shortened by 7 bases and J by 2 bases, with 12 bases between the two germline ends. Germline-derived CDR1 and CDR2 are SGHVS and FQNEAQ. DNA for the CDR3: TGTGCCAGCACCCCCGGGGTTGGCAATCAGCCCCAGCATTTT. This sequence encodes CASTPGVGNQPQHF.

The rearrangement joins TRBV10-3 to TRBJ1-6; no clear D. The length of the CDR3 is 15 residues. CDR1 and CDR2 (germline): ENHRY, SYGVKD. The ends were cut back, 0 bases at V and 4 bases at J, with 7 bases in the middle. CDR3 region: CAISESTVYNSPLHF. CDR3 sequence (DNA): TGTGCCATCAGTGAGTCGACTGTATATAATTCACCCCTCCACTTT.

The chain uses TRBV5-8 and TRBJ2-4; a weak D match, TRBD1 (5 bases). Germline assignment: CDR1 SGHTS and CDR2 YDEGEE. The V end was cut by 0 bases, the J end by 6 bases, with 10 bases between. The CDR3 has 14 residues. As DNA, the CDR3 is TGTGCCAGCAGCTTGGGTCAGGGTGGAAACATTCAGTACTTC. Amino acids: CASSLGQGGNIQYF.

The chain links TRBV5-1 to TRBJ2-1; 10 bases are a match to TRBD2. The CDR3 runs 16 residues. Germline trimming cut 0 bases from V and 7 bases from J; bases unmatched to any gene: 7. CDR1 is SGHRS and CDR2 is YFSETQ in the germline V gene. CDR3 sequence reads: CASSLGPSGSGNEQFF. The CDR3 region has the DNA TGCGCCAGCAGCTTGGGTCCTAGCGGGAGTGGGAATGAGCAGTTCTTC.

CDR3 in amino acids: CASRDRDIGELFF. In nucleotides, the CDR3 is TGCGCCAGCCGGGACAGGGATATCGGGGAGCTGTTTTTT. J is TRBJ2-2 and V is TRBV4-3, with TRBD1 matching over 9 bases. Germline values: CDR1 LGHNA, CDR2 YSLEER. V lost 8 bases to trimming and J lost 7 bases; unmatched junction nucleotides: 5. There are 13 residues in the CDR3.

This chain connects TRBV7-3 to TRBJ2-2; D ambiguous. CDR1 SGHTA and CDR2 FQGTGA come from the germline V gene. The CDR3 loop spans 13 amino acids. Trimming removed 2 bases at V and 7 bases at J, with 8 bases between. CDR3 coding DNA: TGTGCCAGCAGCTTATTTGGAGACGGGGAGCTGTTTTTT. This translates into CASSLFGDGELFF.

The rearrangement joins TRBV7-2 to TRBJ2-1; 10 bases align to TRBD2. The V segment lost 6 bases and the J segment 8 bases; nucleotides outside the gene matches: 7. CDR1 is SGHTA, CDR2 FQGNSA, per germline. CDR3 length: 14 amino acids. CDR3 residues: CASSRRTSGHEQFF. CDR3 coding DNA: TGTGCCAGCAGTCGCAGGACTAGCGGTCATGAGCAGTTCTTC. The full variable domain, with the rest looked up from reference TRBV7-2 and TRBJ2-1, is GAGVSQSPSNKVTEKGKDVELRCDPISGHTALYWYRQSLGQGLEFLIYFQGNSAPDKSGLPSDRFSAERTGGSVSTLTIQRTQQEDSAVYLCASSRRTSGHEQFFGPGTRLTVL.

This clone appeared a single time. The CDR3 loop reads CSVVLGLTTGELFF. CDR3 nucleotides: TGCAGCGTTGTGTTGGGACTCACCACCGGGGAGCTGTTTTTT. This chain uses TRBV29-1 with TRBJ2-2, with D tentatively TRBD2 (6 bases). The CDR3 totals 14 residues. Trimming took off 4 bases at V and 4 bases at J, with 13 bases between the two ends. CDR1 and CDR2 from the germline V gene are SQVTM and ANQGSEA.

As to this clone: The sample carries other DNA sequences with the same CDR3. The CDR3 protein is CASSLGQGYGYTF. CDR3 sequence (DNA): TGTGCCAGCAGTCTGGGACAGGGGTATGGCTACACCTTC. The chain uses TRBV27 and TRBJ1-2; TRBD1 matches at 10 bases. Germline lookup yields CDR1 MNHEY and CDR2 SMNVEV (reference sequence). The trim removed 5 bases at V and 5 bases at J, leaving 2 bases unmatched. The CDR3 loop spans 13 amino acids.

This sequence joins TRBV5-1 and TRBJ2-3; a possible D gene is TRBD2 (6 bases). V dropped 0 bases and J dropped 2 bases, with 13 bases sitting between them. Germline assignment: CDR1 SGHRS and CDR2 YFSETQ. There are 16 residues in the CDR3. CDR3 amino acids: CASSLGLRGSTDTQYF. The CDR3 nucleotides read TGCGCCAGCAGCTTGGGTCTGCGGGGATCCACAGATACGCAGTATTTT.

A single count supports this clone. The V gene is TRBV2, the J gene TRBJ2-7, with 7 nucleotides matching TRBD1. Germline V gene sequence: CDR1 SNHLY, CDR2 FYNNEI. J gave up 3 bases and V 5 bases, and 7 bases lay outside the gene matches. The CDR3 loop spans 14 amino acids. The CDR3 DNA reads TGTGCCAGCAGTCGAACGGACAGGAGCTACGAGCAGTACTTC. Its protein is CASSRTDRSYEQYF.

The genes are TRBV11-2 and TRBJ2-2, with D tentatively TRBD2 (6 bases). In germline, CDR1 is SGHAT, CDR2 FQNNGV. V dropped 10 bases and J dropped 1 base, with 13 bases sitting between them. This CDR3 is built from 14 residues. In DNA form, the CDR3 reads TGTGCCACACAGTGGGGGGTGAACACCGGGGAGCTGTTTTTT. It translates to CATQWGVNTGELFF.

The chain is built from TRBV4-3 and TRBJ2-1, with 9 bases matching TRBD2. This CDR3 has 16 amino acids. Germline CDR1 is LGHNA and CDR2 is YSLEER. Losses at the gene ends were 0 bases for V and 6 bases for J; bases not matched to a gene: 6. CDR3 amino acids: CASSQDPLAGTNEQFF. For the CDR3, the DNA is TGCGCCAGCAGCCAAGATCCCCTAGCGGGAACCAATGAGCAGTTCTTC.

The chain has TRBV27 and TRBJ2-3, with TRBD2 matching over 7 bases. Germline V CDR1 and CDR2: MNHEY, SMNVEV (reference sequence). This CDR3 has 14 amino acids. V was pared by 5 bases and J by 6 bases, with 8 bases of the junction left unmatched. The CDR3 nucleotides are TGTGCCAGCAGTCGAAGGGCCGGGGGGGATACGCAGTATTTT. This gives the protein CASSRRAGGDTQYF.

For the CDR3, the DNA is TGTGCCAGCTCAAACACAGAAACAGGGTGGGACGAGCAGTACTTC. Amino acid sequence: CASSNTETGWDEQYF. The rearrangement links TRBV18 to TRBJ2-7, with D possibly matching TRBD1 (6 bases). Looked up from germline, CDR1 is KGHSH and CDR2 is LQKENI. V gave up 5 bases and J gave up 5 bases, with 19 bases separating them. The CDR3 is 15 amino acids. Using reference TRBV18 and TRBJ2-7 for the parts outside the CDR3, the full variable domain is NAGVMQNPRHLVRRRGQEARLRCSPMKGHSHVYWYRQLPEEGLKFMVYLQKENIIDESGMPKERFSAEFPKEGPSILRIQQVVRGDSAAYFCASSNTETGWDEQYFGPGTRLTVT.

The J gene is TRBJ1-6, the V gene TRBV4-1, with D uncertain. This CDR3 region has 14 residues. Between the trimmed V and J ends, which lost 1 base and 9 bases, there was a span of 10 bases. The V gene's germline CDR1 is MGHRA and CDR2 YSYEKL. CDR3 nucleotides: TGCGCCAGCAGCCAAGGGGGAGCGGGTTCACCCCTCCACTTT. It codes for CASSQGGAGSPLHF.

The V gene is TRBV3-1 (or the pseudogene TRBV3-2), the J gene TRBJ2-1, with D perhaps matching TRBD1 (6 bases). The CDR3 totals 15 residues. The germline V gene has CDR1 LGHDT and CDR2 YNNKEL (reference sequence). V was cut by 4 bases and J by 0 bases, with 10 bases left in between. CDR3 nucleotide sequence: TGTGCCAGCAGCCCGGCGGACAGCTCCTACAATGAGCAGTTCTTC. It codes for CASSPADSSYNEQFF.

The CDR3 reads CASSLSTDTQYF. The CDR3 DNA sequence: TGTGCCAGCAGTCTAAGTACAGATACGCAGTATTTT. The chain employs TRBV6-5 and TRBJ2-3; D uncertain. V dropped 5 bases and J dropped 3 bases, with 6 bases sitting between them. The CDR3 loop spans 12 amino acids. Germline values: CDR1 MNHEY, CDR2 SVGAGI.

The DNA of the CDR3 is TGCGCCAGCAGCCAAGGAGGGGTTGGTAGCGGGAGAATCTACGAGCAGTACTTC. This sequence encodes CASSQGGVGSGRIYEQYF. This chain connects TRBV4-1 to TRBJ2-7; 9 nucleotides align to TRBD2. Trimming took 1 base from V and 3 from J; bases not matched to a gene: 13. The germline V gene has CDR1 MGHRA and CDR2 YSYEKL. CDR3 length equals 18 residues.

V is TRBV5-1 and J is TRBJ2-3; TRBD2 matches at 14 bases. There are 17 residues in the CDR3. The V and J ends lost 4 bases and 3 bases, in that order; junction bases with no gene match: 7. In germline, CDR1 is SGHRS, CDR2 YFSETQ. The CDR3 sequence is CASSKTSGGAGTDTQYF. For the CDR3, the DNA is TGCGCCAGCAGCAAGACTAGCGGGGGGGCAGGAACAGATACGCAGTATTTT.

This rearrangement joins TRBV5-1 to TRBJ2-2; possible D gene TRBD2, 5 bases. This CDR3 is 14 amino acids long. Germline-derived CDR1 and CDR2 are SGHRS and YFSETQ. V was clipped by 1 base and J by 2 bases, with 6 bases between them. The CDR3 coding sequence is TGCGCCAGCAGCTTGCCGGGAAACACCGGGGAGCTGTTTTTT. Amino acid sequence: CASSLPGNTGELFF.